This T cell receptor (beta chain) was recorded in a study of blood T cell repertoires in COVID-19. TCRdb's copy holds only in-frame clones and misses some; the assay was immunoSEQ multiplex PCR. Of approximately 210,000 clones in the sample, 84% were seen once. This CDR3 has 14 amino acids. Germline V gene lookup returns CDR1 LGHDT and CDR2 YNNKEL (reference sequence). Trimming cost V 6 bases and J 2 bases; bases outside gene matches: 3. The origin of this receptor is a man between 25 and 39 years old with active or convalescent COVID-19. This chain connects TRBV3-1 (or the pseudogene TRBV3-2) to TRBJ2-3; TRBD2 matches at 9 bases. The specimen sequenced was peripheral blood. CDR3 loop: CASRTSGSTDTQYF. DNA for the CDR3: TGTGCCAGCAGGACTAGCGGCTCCACAGATACGCAGTATTTT.